This TCR beta chain was identified in a study of OX40 agonist ivuxolimab in advanced cancers. Sequencing used immunoSEQ multiplex PCR; TCRdb keeps in-frame clones, though not all of them. The sample contains 75,000 to 95,000 clones, 75% to 90% of which appear only once. The CDR3 has 17 amino acids. V lost 2 bases, J lost 2 bases, and 6 bases stayed unmatched. CDR1 and CDR2 from the germline V gene are ENHRY and SYGVKD. This receptor was obtained from an adult with an advanced solid tumor such as melanoma, head and neck, liver or kidney cancer. Sequenced here: CD4+ or CD8+ T cells sorted from blood, sampled in a trial of the OX40 agonist ivuxolimab. The chain couples TRBV10-3 to TRBJ2-5; 12 positions agree with TRBD2. CDR3 residues: CAISEGLAGSGQETQYF. The CDR3 DNA reads TGTGCCATCAGTGAGGGACTAGCGGGATCGGGGCAAGAGACCCAGTACTTC.